This T cell receptor (beta chain) is drawn from a study of early T cells in non-severe SARS-CoV-2 infection. J gave up 0 bases and V 5 bases, and 15 bases lay outside the gene matches. This CDR3 has 20 residues. Germline V CDR1 and CDR2: MNHNS, SASEGT. Unique molecular identifiers were affixed to single, distinct cDNA molecules. TCRdb passed the 5' RACE reads through MiXCR, listing each CDR3 protein once. The data contain 20,000 to 25,000 distinct CDR3 sequences, under 5% of them seen just once; the ten biggest clones take up more than 1.2%. The study's findings and limits: Missing private and CD4 specificities, VDJdb matching favored anti-spike CD8 responses.

This clonotype was seen more than once but under ten times. Its antigen is not identified. The receptor's source is an adult who was a healthcare worker with PCR-confirmed SARS-CoV-2 infection or an uninfected control (not recorded which). The chain carries TRBV6-1 and TRBJ2-6, with 8 bases lining up with TRBD1. Sequencing was done on a sample of whole blood. CDR3 sequence reads: CASSRTQATGATSGANVLTF. DNA of the CDR3: TGTGCCAGCAGTCGAACACAGGCGACAGGGGCGACCTCTGGGGCCAACGTCCTGACTTTC.